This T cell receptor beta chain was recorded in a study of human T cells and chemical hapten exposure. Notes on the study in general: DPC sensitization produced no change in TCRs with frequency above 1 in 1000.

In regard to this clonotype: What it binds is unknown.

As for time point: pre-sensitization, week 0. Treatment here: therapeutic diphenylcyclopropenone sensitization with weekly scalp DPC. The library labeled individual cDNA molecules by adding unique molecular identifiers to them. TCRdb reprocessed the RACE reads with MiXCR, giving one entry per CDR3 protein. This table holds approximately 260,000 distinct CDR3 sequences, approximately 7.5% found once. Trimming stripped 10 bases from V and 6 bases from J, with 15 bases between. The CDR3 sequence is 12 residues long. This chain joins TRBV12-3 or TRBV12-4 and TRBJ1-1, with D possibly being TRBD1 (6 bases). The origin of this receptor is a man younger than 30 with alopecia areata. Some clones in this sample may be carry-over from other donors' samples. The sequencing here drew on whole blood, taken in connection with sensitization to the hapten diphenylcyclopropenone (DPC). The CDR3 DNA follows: TGTGCCACCCTACAGGGAGGGCCTGAAGCTTTCTTT. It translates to CATLQGGPEAFF.